This T cell receptor beta chain was profiled in a study of T cell repertoires in cytomegalovirus infection. Study-level information: Public signatures in TCR beta pointed to CMV infection and matching HLA type.

The ends lost 0 bases at V and 3 bases at J; junction bases unmatched: 7. This CDR3 region has 17 residues. Looked up from germline, CDR1 is SGHTA and CDR2 is FQGNSA. This clonotype was observed many times. Its specificity is unknown. Study-wide findings and caveats: CMV-specific TCR beta clonotypes restricted by HLA-C dominated the ex vivo response.

TCRdb re-called the reads with MiXCR, one entry per CDR3 protein. The data show 450,000 to 550,000 distinct CDR3 sequences, more than 15% seen once. The V call is TRBV7-2, the J call TRBJ2-1, with 8 bases aligning to TRBD2. The specimen was CD8+ T cells from PBMCs. This TCR came from a human donor in good health (CMV status not recorded). Some clones in this sample may be carry-over from other donors' samples. The CDR3, as DNA: TGTGCCAGCAGCTTAGCGCTCCGGGGGGGCCTCTACAATGAGCAGTTCTTC. Its translation: CASSLALRGGLYNEQFF.